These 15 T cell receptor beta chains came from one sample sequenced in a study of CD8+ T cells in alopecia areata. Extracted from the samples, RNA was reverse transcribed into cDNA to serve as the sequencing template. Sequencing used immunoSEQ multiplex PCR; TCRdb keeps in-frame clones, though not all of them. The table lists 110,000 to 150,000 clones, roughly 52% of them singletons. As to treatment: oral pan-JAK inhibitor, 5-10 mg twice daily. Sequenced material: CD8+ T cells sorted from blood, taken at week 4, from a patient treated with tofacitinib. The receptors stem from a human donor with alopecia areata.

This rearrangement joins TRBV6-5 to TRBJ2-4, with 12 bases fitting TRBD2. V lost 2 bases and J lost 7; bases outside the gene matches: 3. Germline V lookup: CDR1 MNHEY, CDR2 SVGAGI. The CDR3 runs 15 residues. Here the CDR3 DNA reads TGTGCCAGCAGTTACCGTGGACTAGCGGGGAACATTCAGTACTTC. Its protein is CASSYRGLAGNIQYF.

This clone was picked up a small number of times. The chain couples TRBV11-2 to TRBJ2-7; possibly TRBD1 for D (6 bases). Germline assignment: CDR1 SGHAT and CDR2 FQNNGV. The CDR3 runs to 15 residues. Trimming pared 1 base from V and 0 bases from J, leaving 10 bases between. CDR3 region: CASSLGTAVSYEQYF. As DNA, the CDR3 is TGTGCCAGCAGCTTAGGGACAGCTGTCTCCTACGAGCAGTACTTC.

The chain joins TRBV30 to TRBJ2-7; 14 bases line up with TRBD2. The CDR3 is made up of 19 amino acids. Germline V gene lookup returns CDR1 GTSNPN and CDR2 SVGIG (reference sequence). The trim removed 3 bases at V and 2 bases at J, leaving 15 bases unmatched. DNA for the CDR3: TGTGCCTGGAGCGCATCGACTAGCGGGGGGGCCAGATACCCCTACGAGCAGTACTTC. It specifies CAWSASTSGGARYPYEQYF. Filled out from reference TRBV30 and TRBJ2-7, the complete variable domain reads SQTIHQWPATLVQPVGSPLSLECTVEGTSNPNLYWYRQAAGRGLQLLFYSVGIGQISSEVPQNLSASRPQDRQFILSSKKLLLSDSGFYLCAWSASTSGGARYPYEQYFGPGTRLTVT.

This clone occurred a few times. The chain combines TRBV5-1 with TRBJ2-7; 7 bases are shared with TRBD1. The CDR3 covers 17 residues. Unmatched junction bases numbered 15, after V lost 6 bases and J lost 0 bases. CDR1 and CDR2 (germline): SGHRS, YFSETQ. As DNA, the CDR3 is TGCGCCAGCACCCATACACCGGCGACAGGGATCTCCTACGAGCAGTACTTC. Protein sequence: CASTHTPATGISYEQYF.

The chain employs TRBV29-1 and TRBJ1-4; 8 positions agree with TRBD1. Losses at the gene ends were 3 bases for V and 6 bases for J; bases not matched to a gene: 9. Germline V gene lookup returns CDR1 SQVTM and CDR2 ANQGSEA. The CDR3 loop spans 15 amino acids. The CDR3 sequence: CSVDSTTTGDEKLFF. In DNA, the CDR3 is TGCAGCGTTGACTCTACCACGACAGGGGATGAAAAACTGTTTTTT.

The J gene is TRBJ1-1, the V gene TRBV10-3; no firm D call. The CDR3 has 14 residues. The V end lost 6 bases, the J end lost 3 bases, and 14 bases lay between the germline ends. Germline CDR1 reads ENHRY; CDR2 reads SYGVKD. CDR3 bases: TGTGCCATCAGCAGAGAGGGTTCCTACACTGAAGCTTTCTTT. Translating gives CAISREGSYTEAFF.

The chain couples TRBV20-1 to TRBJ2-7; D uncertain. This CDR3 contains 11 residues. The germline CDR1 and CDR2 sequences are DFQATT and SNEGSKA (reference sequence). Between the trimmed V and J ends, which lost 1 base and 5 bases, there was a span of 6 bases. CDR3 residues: CSARGPNEQYF. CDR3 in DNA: TGCAGTGCTAGAGGCCCGAACGAGCAGTACTTC.

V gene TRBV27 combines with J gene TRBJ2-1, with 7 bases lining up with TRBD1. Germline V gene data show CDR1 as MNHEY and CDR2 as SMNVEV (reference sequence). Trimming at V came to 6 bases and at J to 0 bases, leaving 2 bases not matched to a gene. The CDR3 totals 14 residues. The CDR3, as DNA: TGTGCCAGCAGCCGGGACAGCTCCTACAATGAGCAGTTCTTC. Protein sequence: CASSRDSSYNEQFF.

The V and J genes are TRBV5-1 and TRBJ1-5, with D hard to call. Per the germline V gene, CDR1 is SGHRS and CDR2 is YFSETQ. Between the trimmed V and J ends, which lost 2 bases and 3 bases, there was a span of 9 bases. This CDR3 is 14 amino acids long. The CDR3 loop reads CASSFDGNNQPQHF. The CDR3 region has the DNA TGCGCCAGCAGCTTTGACGGGAACAATCAGCCCCAGCATTTT.

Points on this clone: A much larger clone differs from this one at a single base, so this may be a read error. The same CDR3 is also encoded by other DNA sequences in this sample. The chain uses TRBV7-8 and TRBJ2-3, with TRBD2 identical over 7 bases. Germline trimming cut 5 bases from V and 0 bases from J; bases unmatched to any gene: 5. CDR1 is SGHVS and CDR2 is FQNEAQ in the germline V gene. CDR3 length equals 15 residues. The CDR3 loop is CASSPQRGSTDTQYF. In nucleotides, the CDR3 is TGTGCCAGCAGCCCCCAGCGGGGTAGCACAGATACGCAGTATTTT.

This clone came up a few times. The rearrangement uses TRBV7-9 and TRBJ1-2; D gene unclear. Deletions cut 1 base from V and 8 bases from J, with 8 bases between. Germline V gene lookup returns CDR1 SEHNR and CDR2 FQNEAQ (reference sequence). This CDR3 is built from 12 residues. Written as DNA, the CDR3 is TGTGCCAGCAGCTTAGACGCCTACGGCTACACCTTC. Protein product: CASSLDAYGYTF.

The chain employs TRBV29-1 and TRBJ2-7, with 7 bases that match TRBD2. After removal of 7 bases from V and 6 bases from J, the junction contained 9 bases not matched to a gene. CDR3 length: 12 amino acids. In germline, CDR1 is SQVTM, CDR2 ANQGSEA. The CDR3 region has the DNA TGCAGCGCCCTGGGGGGGGTCGGCGAGCAGTACTTC. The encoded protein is CSALGGVGEQYF.

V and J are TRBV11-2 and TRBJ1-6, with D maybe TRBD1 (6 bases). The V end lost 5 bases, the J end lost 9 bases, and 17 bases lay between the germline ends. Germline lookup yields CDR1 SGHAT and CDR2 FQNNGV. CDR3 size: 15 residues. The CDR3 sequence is CASSRYREKRSPLHF. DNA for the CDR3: TGTGCCAGCAGCAGATACAGGGAAAAGCGTTCACCCCTCCACTTT. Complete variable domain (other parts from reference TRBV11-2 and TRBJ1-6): EAGVAQSPRYKIIEKRQSVAFWCNPISGHATLYWYQQILGQGPKLLIQFQNNGVVDDSQLPKDRFSAERLKGVDSTLKIQPAKLEDSAVYLCASSRYREKRSPLHFGNGTRLTVT.

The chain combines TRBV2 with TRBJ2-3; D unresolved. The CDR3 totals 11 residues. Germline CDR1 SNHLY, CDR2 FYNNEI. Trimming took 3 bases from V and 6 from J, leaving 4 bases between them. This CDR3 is CASSDGDTQYF. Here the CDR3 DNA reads TGTGCCAGCAGTGATGGGGATACGCAGTATTTT.

CDR3 nucleotides: TGTGCCGAGGGTGCGAACACCGGGGAGCTGTTTTTT. Translating it yields CAEGANTGELFF. The rearrangement joins TRBV30 to TRBJ2-2; a weak D match, TRBD2 (5 bases). CDR1 and CDR2 from the germline V gene are GTSNPN and SVGIG (reference sequence). Trimming shortened V by 8 bases and J by 0 bases, and 7 bases separated the two germline ends. This CDR3 has 12 residues.